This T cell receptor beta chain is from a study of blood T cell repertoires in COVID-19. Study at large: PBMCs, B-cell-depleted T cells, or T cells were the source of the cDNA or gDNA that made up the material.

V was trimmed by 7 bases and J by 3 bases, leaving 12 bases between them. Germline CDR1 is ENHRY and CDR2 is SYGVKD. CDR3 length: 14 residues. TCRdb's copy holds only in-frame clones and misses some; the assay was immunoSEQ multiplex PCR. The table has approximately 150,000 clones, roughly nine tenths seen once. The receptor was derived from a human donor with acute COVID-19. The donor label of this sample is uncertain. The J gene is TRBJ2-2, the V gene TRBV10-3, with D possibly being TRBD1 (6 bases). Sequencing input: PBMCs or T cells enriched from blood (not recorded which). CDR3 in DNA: TGTGCCATCAACCGGGACACCTACACCGGGGAGCTGTTTTTT. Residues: CAINRDTYTGELFF.